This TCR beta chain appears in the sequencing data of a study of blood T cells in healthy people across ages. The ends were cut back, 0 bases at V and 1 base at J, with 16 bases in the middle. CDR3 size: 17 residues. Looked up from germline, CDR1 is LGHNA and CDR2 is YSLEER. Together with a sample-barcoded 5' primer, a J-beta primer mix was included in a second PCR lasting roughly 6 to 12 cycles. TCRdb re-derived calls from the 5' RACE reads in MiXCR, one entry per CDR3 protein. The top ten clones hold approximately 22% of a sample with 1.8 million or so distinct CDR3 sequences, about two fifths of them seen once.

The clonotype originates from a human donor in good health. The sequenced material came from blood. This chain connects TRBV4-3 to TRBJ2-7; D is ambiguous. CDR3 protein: CASSQEGDEARSYEQYF. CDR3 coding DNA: TGCGCCAGCAGCCAAGAGGGTGACGAGGCGCGATCCTACGAGCAGTACTTC.